This is a list of T cell receptor beta chains from one sample in a study of T cells in Graves' hyperthyroidism and ophthalmopathy. A single record per CDR3 protein comes from TCRdb applying MiXCR to the multiplex PCR reads. The table has hundreds of thousands of distinct CDR3 sequences, around 15% seen once. Sequenced material: blood. These receptors came from a woman under 30 with Graves' hyperthyroidism. Each CDR3 is given with its conserved first and last residue. A D gene is named only where the DNA matches it firmly. Some rows mark clone size as missing; the rest say once, few, many or name a class of expanded clone.

j_call cdr3_length clone_size v_call d_call cdr3_aa cdr3_nt
TRBJ2-7 13 many TRBV2 - CASSSQGGYEQYF TGTGCCAGCAGCTCCCAAGGCGGTTACGAGCAGTACTTC
TRBJ1-2 13 many TRBV28 - CASSLLGGLGYTF TGTGCCAGCAGTTTGTTGGGCGGCCTTGGCTACACCTTC
TRBJ2-3 13 many TRBV28 - CASSVGLADTQYF TGTGCCAGCAGCGTCGGACTGGCAGATACGCAGTATTTT
TRBJ2-1 18 many TRBV6-1 - CASSDTPGTGFSYNEQFF TGTGCCAGCAGTGACACCCCCGGGACTGGGTTTTCCTACAATGAGCAGTTCTTC
TRBJ1-1 12 many TRBV20-1 - CSAREQETEAFF TGCAGTGCTAGAGAACAGGAGACTGAAGCTTTCTTT
TRBJ2-7 15 few TRBV24-1 TRBD1 CATSDFVQGAYEQYF TGTGCCACCAGTGACTTTGTCCAGGGGGCCTACGAGCAGTACTTC
TRBJ2-1 17 - TRBV20-1 TRBD2 CSAARLAGGPFYNEQFF TGCAGTGCTGCACGACTAGCGGGAGGGCCTTTCTACAATGAGCAGTTCTTC
TRBJ1-5 15 few TRBV20-1 - CSAKERHYSNQPQHF TGCAGTGCTAAGGAACGGCACTATAGCAATCAGCCCCAGCATTTT
TRBJ2-1 15 - TRBV5-1 TRBD2 CASSLGGLARNEQFF TGCGCCAGCAGCTTGGGAGGACTAGCGCGAAATGAGCAGTTCTTC
TRBJ2-3 15 many TRBV20-1 TRBD2 CSARDWGGNTDTQYF TGCAGTGCTAGAGATTGGGGGGGGAACACAGATACGCAGTATTTT
TRBJ2-5 13 - TRBV6-2/TRBV6-3 - CASLREFKETQYF TGTGCCAGCCTCAGGGAATTTAAAGAGACCCAGTACTTC
TRBJ2-1 14 many TRBV20-1 - CSARDSLIRNEQFF TGCAGTGCTAGAGACAGTTTGATACGCAATGAGCAGTTCTTC
TRBJ2-7 14 - TRBV10-1 - CASRSYGPSYEQCF TGCGCCAGCAGATCCTACGGACCGAGCTACGAGCAGTGCTTC
TRBJ1-1 14 - TRBV4-2 - CASSQEEFGAEAFF TGTGCCAGCAGCCAAGAAGAATTTGGAGCTGAAGCTTTCTTT
TRBJ1-5 16 many TRBV28 TRBD1 CASSPYQGRGHQPQHF TGTGCCAGCAGTCCATACCAGGGGAGGGGGCATCAGCCCCAGCATTTT
TRBJ2-1 13 many TRBV29-1 - CSVATQGYNEQFF TGCAGCGTTGCAACGCAGGGCTACAATGAGCAGTTCTTC
TRBJ2-7 18 many TRBV5-1 TRBD2 CASSLGLAGGERPYEQYF TGCGCCAGCAGCTTGGGACTAGCGGGTGGGGAGCGACCCTACGAGCAGTACTTC
TRBJ2-3 14 - TRBV6-1 - CASSGGTITDTQYF TGTGCCAGCAGTGGGGGCACCATCACAGATACGCAGTATTTT
TRBJ2-1 12 - TRBV12-5 - CASGTPGEGEFF TGTGCTAGTGGAACTCCAGGGGAGGGGGAGTTCTTC
TRBJ2-7 18 many TRBV27 TRBD2 CASSFSRGASGSSYEQYF TGTGCCAGCAGTTTCTCCCGCGGGGCTAGCGGGAGTTCCTACGAGCAGTACTTC
TRBJ1-6 16 - TRBV6-9 TRBD1 CASKKGWDSSNSPLHF TGTGCCAGCAAGAAGGGGTGGGACAGCAGTAATTCACCCCTCCACTTT
TRBJ1-3 14 - TRBV7-9 TRBD1 CASSRGTGGNTIYF TGTGCCAGCAGCCGCGGGACAGGGGGAAACACCATATATTTT
TRBJ2-7 14 few TRBV6-2/TRBV6-3 TRBD2 CASSLAGAMWEQYF TGTGCCAGCAGTTTAGCGGGAGCCATGTGGGAGCAGTACTTC
TRBJ2-3 15 many TRBV5-1 TRBD1 CASTNQGAVTDTQYF TGCGCCAGCACAAATCAGGGGGCTGTTACAGATACGCAGTATTTT
TRBJ1-2 14 - TRBV5-1 - CASTLQPSDYGFTF TGCGCCAGCACCCTCCAGCCTTCGGACTATGGCTTCACCTTC
TRBJ1-5 15 - TRBV20-1 - CSAREAGFSNQPQHF TGCAGTGCTAGAGAGGCAGGTTTTAGCAATCAGCCCCAGCATTTT
TRBJ2-4 18 - TRBV6-5 TRBD2 CASSYSASGFNEGNIQYF TGTGCCAGCAGTTACTCGGCTAGCGGGTTCAATGAAGGGAACATTCAGTACTTC